Listed here are 24 T cell receptor beta chains from one sample, sequenced in a study of prognosis after radiotherapy for stage I lung cancer. Genomic DNA was the source, and TCR beta CDR3 was amplified from it by two-round multiplex PCR. Primers specific to each TRBV and TRBJ gene were used in first-round PCR. TCRdb fed the multiplex PCR reads into MiXCR, producing one record per CDR3 protein. The table includes 45,000 to 60,000 distinct CDR3 sequences, approximately 35% detected once. The sequencing here drew on PBMCs, taken before or after stereotactic body radiation therapy (not recorded which). The receptors stem from a donor of 50 years or more with non-small cell lung cancer.

This clonotype was recorded many times. The J gene is TRBJ2-3, the V gene TRBV3-1; 7 nucleotides agree with TRBD2. The CDR3 is 18 residues long. The germline V gene encodes CDR1 LGHDT and CDR2 YNNKEL (reference sequence). The ends lost 0 bases at V and 0 bases at J; junction bases unmatched: 9. The CDR3 protein is CASSQDRDWRGSTDTQYF. CDR3 DNA sequence: TGTGCCAGCAGCCAAGATCGGGATTGGCGGGGGAGCACAGATACGCAGTATTTT.

This clonotype was picked up many times. V usage is TRBV20-1 and J usage is TRBJ1-1; 8 bases align to TRBD1. Germline assignment: CDR1 DFQATT and CDR2 SNEGSKA (reference sequence). This CDR3 contains 14 residues. V dropped 0 bases and J dropped 4; count of bases not matched to a gene: 4. CDR3 amino acids: CSARETGGPTEAFF. DNA of the CDR3: TGCAGTGCTAGAGAAACAGGGGGTCCCACTGAAGCTTTCTTT.

This clonotype occurred a few times. A read error may explain this, as a much larger clone is one base away. The rearrangement uses TRBV4-2 and TRBJ2-5; 10 nucleotides agree with TRBD2. The germline V gene has CDR1 LGHNA and CDR2 YNFKEQ. The V segment lost 0 bases and the J segment 6 bases; nucleotides outside the gene matches: 16. The CDR3 sequence is 19 residues long. The CDR3 DNA reads as TGTGCCAGCAGCCAAGATTTCGGTGGGACTAGCGTGACTCAAAAGACCCAGTACTTC. It encodes CASSQDFGGTSVTQKTQYF.

This sequence joins TRBV29-1 and TRBJ1-1, with D possibly matching TRBD1 (6 bases). CDR1 SQVTM and CDR2 ANQGSEA come from the germline V gene. The CDR3 loop spans 11 amino acids. V lost 3 bases and J 4 bases, leaving 6 bases between the germline ends. In DNA form, the CDR3 reads TGCAGCGTTGACAGGGGCACTGAAGCTTTCTTT. Translation gives CSVDRGTEAFF.

This clonotype was detected many times. The chain carries TRBV12-3 or TRBV12-4 and TRBJ2-7; D may be TRBD2 (5 bases). Trimming stripped 3 bases from V and 2 bases from J, with 11 bases between. The CDR3 runs to 14 residues. CDR3 amino acids: CASSFRGWAYEQYF. As DNA, the CDR3 is TGTGCCAGCAGTTTTAGAGGGTGGGCCTACGAGCAGTACTTC.

This clonotype was recorded at least ten times. The chain carries TRBV7-3 and TRBJ2-6; D remains unclear. The CDR3 length is 18 residues. V lost 1 base and J 0 bases, leaving 13 bases between the germline ends. The germline V gene has CDR1 SGHTA and CDR2 FQGTGA. DNA for the CDR3: TGTGCCAGCAGCTTAATGGCTAGTTGGAGCTCTGGGGCCAACGTCCTGACTTTC. It encodes CASSLMASWSSGANVLTF. The whole variable domain, filled in from reference TRBV7-3 and TRBJ2-6, reads GAGVSQTPSNKVTEKGKYVELRCDPISGHTALYWYRQSLGQGPEFLIYFQGTGAADDSGLPNDRFFAVRPEGSVSTLKIQRTERGDSAVYLCASSLMASWSSGANVLTFGAGSRLTVL.

The table lists this clonotype with many counts. The chain is built from TRBV5-1 and TRBJ2-1, with TRBD2 matching over 8 bases. V lost 3 bases and J lost 0; bases outside the gene matches: 5. This CDR3 contains 16 residues. Germline CDR1 reads SGHRS; CDR2 reads YFSETQ. CDR3 in amino acids: CASSYGGRSSYNEQFF. The CDR3 DNA follows: TGCGCCAGCAGCTATGGCGGGAGGAGCTCCTACAATGAGCAGTTCTTC.

Remarks on this clonotype: With a much larger clone just one base away, this may be a read error. The V call is TRBV6-9, the J call TRBJ1-1; 7 bases agree with TRBD1. The V gene's germline CDR1 is MNHGY and CDR2 SVAAGI. The CDR3 contains 16 residues. J gave up 3 bases and V 4 bases, and 11 bases lay outside the gene matches. The CDR3 loop is CASSSAPGGGDTEAFF. CDR3 DNA: TGTGCCAGCAGTTCCGCCCCAGGGGGAGGGGACACTGAAGCTTTCTTT.

This clonotype was counted many times. The chain joins TRBV4-3 to TRBJ1-4, with 8 bases matching TRBD1. Germline values: CDR1 LGHNA, CDR2 YSLEER. There are 16 residues in the CDR3. J gave up 10 bases and V 0 bases, and 10 bases lay outside the gene matches. CDR3 DNA: TGCGCCAGCAGCCAAGATCGGTACAGGGGGGAAGGAAAACTGTTTTTT. Protein sequence: CASSQDRYRGEGKLFF.

Ten or more counts support this clonotype. The CDR3, as DNA: TGCGCCAGCAGCCGGGGACTAGCGGGATTTCGAAGCTCCTACAATGAGCAGTTCTTC. The encoded protein is CASSRGLAGFRSSYNEQFF. The chain is built from TRBV4-1 and TRBJ2-1, with TRBD2 matching over 13 bases. The V segment lost 4 bases and the J segment 0 bases; nucleotides outside the gene matches: 9. The germline gives CDR1 MGHRA, CDR2 YSYEKL. The CDR3 length is 19 residues.

The sample holds many counts of this clonotype. The V and J genes are TRBV5-1 and TRBJ2-1; 8 bases match TRBD1. Germline V gene lookup returns CDR1 SGHRS and CDR2 YFSETQ. The V gene end was trimmed by 4 bases and the J gene end by 8 bases; junction bases not matched to a gene: 2. The CDR3 runs 12 residues. CDR3: CASSQQGDEQFF. The CDR3 nucleotides read TGCGCCAGCAGCCAACAGGGGGATGAGCAGTTCTTC.

This clonotype appeared many times. A much larger clone lies one base from this, so it may be a read error. V is TRBV7-2 and J is TRBJ2-7, with D possibly TRBD1 on 6 matching bases. Germline V gives CDR1 SGHTA, CDR2 FQGNSA. CDR3 size: 14 residues. Here the CDR3 DNA reads TGTGCCGGCAGCTTAGTACAGGGCTCCTACGAGCAGTACTTC. Encoded protein: CAGSLVQGSYEQYF.

Concerning this clonotype itself: One end of the junction varies from germline; a read error may be responsible. This sequence joins TRBV2 and TRBJ2-7; tentatively, D is TRBD2 (5 bases). The CDR3 length is 15 residues. The V gene's germline CDR1 is SNHLY and CDR2 FYNNEI. CDR3 sequence (DNA): TGTGCCAGCAGTGTAGGGCCAGGAGGACTTTACGAGCAGTACTTT. This translates into CASSVGPGGLYEQYF.

This clonotype was counted many times. The gene calls are TRBV5-4 and TRBJ2-1, with TRBD2 as a possible D gene (6 bases). The CDR3 runs 13 residues. CDR1 is SGHNT, CDR2 YYREEE, per germline (reference sequence). The V gene lost 2 bases and the J gene lost 7 bases, with 10 bases spanning the gap. CDR3 sequence (DNA): TGTGCCAGCAGCTTCCGGGACTTTAATGAGCAGTTCTTC. Translation: CASSFRDFNEQFF.

This clonotype appeared many times. The chain joins TRBV4-3 to TRBJ2-2; D is perhaps TRBD2 (6 bases). Germline CDR1 and CDR2: LGHNA and YSLEER. The CDR3 runs 16 residues. V lost 0 bases and J lost 4, with 12 bases in between. CDR3 bases: TGCGCCAGCAGCCAAGATCTCGGGGGTAGCACCGGGGAGCTGTTTTTT. Translation gives CASSQDLGGSTGELFF.

This clonotype was observed a few times. A much bigger clone sits one base away, suggesting this may be a read error. This chain connects TRBV20-1 to TRBJ2-7; D is undetermined. The germline CDR1 and CDR2 sequences are DFQATT and SNEGSKA (reference sequence). The CDR3 is made up of 12 amino acids. V lost 6 bases to trimming and J lost 3 bases, with 12 bases between them. CDR3 coding DNA: TGCAGTGCCATGACTTACCGCTACGAGCAGTACTTC. Protein sequence: CSAMTYRYEQYF.

The V and J genes are TRBV30 and TRBJ1-1, with D perhaps matching TRBD1 (6 bases). The CDR3 totals 14 residues. V lost 8 bases to trimming and J lost 0 bases, with 16 bases between them. Looked up from germline, CDR1 is GTSNPN and CDR2 is SVGIG (reference sequence). This chain's CDR3 is CARSGHGVNTEAFF. In DNA, the CDR3 is TGTGCCCGGTCGGGACATGGAGTGAACACTGAAGCTTTCTTT.

This clonotype was recorded at least ten times. In DNA form, the CDR3 reads TGTGCCAGCAGTTTAGGGGAGGGACAGGGCTCCTACGAGCAGTACTTC. Its translation is CASSLGEGQGSYEQYF. This chain links TRBV12-3 or TRBV12-4 with TRBJ2-7; 9 nucleotides match TRBD1. The CDR3 is 16 amino acids. J gave up 0 bases and V 1 base, and 4 bases lay outside the gene matches.

Worth noting for this clonotype: A much larger clone lies a single base off, so this may be a read error. The rearrangement joins TRBV18 to TRBJ2-7; 11 nucleotides agree with TRBD1. Judging by the DNA end, TRBJ2-5 fits better; the J call may be wrong. The CDR3 is made up of 15 amino acids. Germline lookup yields CDR1 KGHSH and CDR2 LQKENI. The CDR3 loop is CAGSPPGQGEETQYF. DNA for the CDR3: TGTGCCGGCTCACCCCCGGGACAGGGGGAAGAGACCCAGTACTTC.

This clonotype was detected many times. This chain uses TRBV4-3 with TRBJ2-7; 7 bases are a match to TRBD1. The CDR3 covers 14 residues. The ends lost 2 bases at V and 1 base at J; junction bases unmatched: 2. Per germline, CDR1 LGHNA and CDR2 YSLEER. The CDR3: CASSQQTGSYEQYF. In DNA, the CDR3 is TGCGCCAGCAGCCAACAGACAGGGTCCTACGAGCAGTACTTC.

This clonotype has ten or more counts. V gene TRBV20-1 combines with J gene TRBJ1-1, with TRBD1 as a possible D gene (6 bases). Germline loops: CDR1 DFQATT, CDR2 SNEGSKA (reference sequence). The CDR3 runs to 14 residues. The ends were cut back, 1 base at V and 4 bases at J, with 13 bases in the middle. As DNA, the CDR3 is TGCAGTGCTAGAGTACAGGGAGGCAGCACTGAAGCTTTCTTT. This encodes CSARVQGGSTEAFF.

This clonotype was detected only once. The rearrangement links TRBV6-1 to TRBJ2-3; D unclear. The CDR3 totals 16 residues. Germline CDR1 is MNHNS and CDR2 is SASEGT. V lost 7 bases and J 0 bases, leaving 17 bases between the germline ends. This CDR3 reads CASTMGTSVSTDTQYF. The CDR3 DNA reads as TGTGCCAGCACCATGGGAACCTCAGTTAGCACAGATACGCAGTATTTT.

The V call is TRBV24-1, the J call TRBJ1-2, with 7 bases aligning to TRBD1. V was pared by 4 bases and J by 8 bases, with 3 bases of the junction left unmatched. Germline values: CDR1 KGHDR, CDR2 SFDVKD. There are 12 residues in the CDR3. The CDR3 coding sequence is TGTGCCACCAGTGAATACAGGGGCGGCTACACCTTC. This codes for CATSEYRGGYTF.

In this sample, this clonotype turned up many times. The chain carries TRBV5-1 and TRBJ2-7; 8 nucleotides agree with TRBD1. CDR1 is SGHRS and CDR2 is YFSETQ in the germline V gene. The CDR3 sequence is 15 residues long. Unmatched junction bases numbered 9, after V lost 4 bases and J lost 3 bases. The CDR3 nucleotides are TGCGCCAGCAGCCCCGCAGGGGGCGATATCTACGAGCAGTACTTC. The encoded protein is CASSPAGGDIYEQYF.